This T cell receptor beta chain was retrieved from a study of blood T cell repertoires in COVID-19. On the study more broadly: The samples span acute and convalescent COVID-19 from the United States, Italy and Spain. PBMCs, B-cell-depleted T cells, or T cells were the source of the cDNA or gDNA that made up the material.

V lost 2 bases, J lost 6 bases, and 11 bases lay in between. This CDR3 has 13 amino acids. CDR1 is MNHEY, CDR2 SVGAGI, per germline. Authors' analysis steps: Nucleated cell number was recorded as an estimate derived from reference gene primer amplification. Method: immunoSEQ multiplex PCR; TCRdb's copy keeps in-frame clones and lacks some. The V and J calls and the clone size are those of that table, but D and trimming were determined from the DNA. The table shows fewer than 65,000 clones, with over 75% occurring only once. Specimen: peripheral blood. The chain recombines TRBV6-5 with TRBJ2-7; tentatively, D is TRBD2 (5 bases). The TCR comes from a man aged 55 to 70 with acute or convalescent COVID-19. As DNA, the CDR3 is TGTGCCAGCAGTTACGTAGCGAAAGGCGAGCAGTACTTC. This gives the protein CASSYVAKGEQYF.